This TCR beta chain was recorded in a study of prognosis after radiotherapy for stage I lung cancer. Study information: The tumors were adenocarcinoma in twelve patients (squamous cell carcinoma in more than five). Distant metastases developed in a handful of patients after radiotherapy (median around 7 months); more than 12 showed no significant progression. Study outcomes and limitations: Differing TRBV and TRBJ gene usage was reportedly seen between patients with and without metastases. Shannon entropy (measured after stereotactic body radiation therapy) was lower in patients who went on to develop distant metastases.

V was clipped by 1 base and J by 7 bases, with 11 bases between them. In germline, CDR1 is SGHTA, CDR2 FQGNSA. The CDR3 has 15 amino acids. This clonotype is judged medium-sized. Antigen: not known. The study amplified the TCR beta CDR3 region from genomic DNA. This amplification was carried out by two rounds of multiplex PCR. Gene-specific primers for each TRBV and TRBJ gene drove first-round PCR. TCRdb reprocessed the multiplex PCR reads with MiXCR, giving one entry per CDR3 protein. The table includes about 20,000 distinct CDR3 sequences, around two fifths detected once. The sequencing here drew on PBMCs, taken before or after stereotactic body radiation therapy (not recorded which). This sequence originates from a donor at least 50 years old with non-small cell lung cancer. The chain recombines TRBV7-2 with TRBJ1-6; tentatively, D is TRBD1 (5 bases). The CDR3 protein is CASSLDQGSNSPLHF. The CDR3 DNA is TGTGCCAGCAGCTTAGACCAGGGAAGCAATTCACCCCTCCACTTT.